This T cell receptor (beta chain) is drawn from a study of OX40 agonist ivuxolimab in advanced cancers. Germline V lookup: CDR1 MRHNA, CDR2 SNTAGT. V dropped 5 bases and J dropped 7; count of bases not matched to a gene: 10. The CDR3 spans 15 residues. Findings of the study overall: Clonal expansion by week 6 occurred in CD4+ and CD8+ blood T cells (at 0.1 to 3.0 mg/kg). No antigen was identified for the clonally expanded peripheral T cells.

For this clone: What it binds is not known.

Sequencing was performed with immunoSEQ multiplex PCR; in TCRdb, only in-frame clones are kept and a portion is missing. Here the sample spans roughly 93,000 clones, around 80% being singletons. The chain recombines TRBV6-4 with TRBJ2-1, with 8 bases lining up with TRBD2. The sequencing here drew on CD4+ or CD8+ T cells sorted from blood, taken in a trial of the OX40 agonist ivuxolimab. The receptor was isolated from an adult with an advanced solid tumor such as melanoma, head and neck, liver or kidney cancer. The DNA for the CDR3 is TGTGCCAGCAGTCCCGGGAGGGCCTCGGGAAATGAGCAGTTCTTC. This codes for CASSPGRASGNEQFF.